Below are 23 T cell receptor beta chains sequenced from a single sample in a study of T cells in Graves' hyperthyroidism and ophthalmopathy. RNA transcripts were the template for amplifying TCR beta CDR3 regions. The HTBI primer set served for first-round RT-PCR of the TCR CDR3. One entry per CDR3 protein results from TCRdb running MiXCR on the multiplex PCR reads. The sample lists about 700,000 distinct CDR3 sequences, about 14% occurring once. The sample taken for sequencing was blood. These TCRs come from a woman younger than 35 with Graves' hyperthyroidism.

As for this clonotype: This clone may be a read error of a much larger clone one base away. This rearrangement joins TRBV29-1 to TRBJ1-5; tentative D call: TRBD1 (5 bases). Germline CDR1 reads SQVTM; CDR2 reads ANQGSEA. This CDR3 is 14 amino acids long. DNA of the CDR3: TGCAGCGTTAAGAGCCCAGGGTTGAATCAGCCCCAGCTTTTT. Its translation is CSVKSPGLNQPQLF.

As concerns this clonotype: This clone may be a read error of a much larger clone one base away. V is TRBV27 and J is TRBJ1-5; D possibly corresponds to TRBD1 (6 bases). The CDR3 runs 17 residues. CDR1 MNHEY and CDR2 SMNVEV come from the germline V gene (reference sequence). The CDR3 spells CASSLLGTPYSNRPQHF. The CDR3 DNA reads TGTGCCAGCAGTTTGTTAGGGACACCTTATAGCAATCGGCCCCAGCATTTT.

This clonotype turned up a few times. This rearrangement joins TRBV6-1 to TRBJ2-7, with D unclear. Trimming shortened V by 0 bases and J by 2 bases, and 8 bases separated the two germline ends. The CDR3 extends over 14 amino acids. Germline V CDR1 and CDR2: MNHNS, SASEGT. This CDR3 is CASSEAAGPYEQYF. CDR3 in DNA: TGTGCCAGCAGTGAAGCGGCAGGTCCCTACGAGCAGTACTTC.

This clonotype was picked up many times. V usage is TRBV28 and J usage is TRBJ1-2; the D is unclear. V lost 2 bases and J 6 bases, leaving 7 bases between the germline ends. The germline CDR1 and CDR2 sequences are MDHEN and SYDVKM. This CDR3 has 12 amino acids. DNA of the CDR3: TGTGCCAGCAGTTTAATCGGCAATGGCTACACCTTC. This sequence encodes CASSLIGNGYTF.

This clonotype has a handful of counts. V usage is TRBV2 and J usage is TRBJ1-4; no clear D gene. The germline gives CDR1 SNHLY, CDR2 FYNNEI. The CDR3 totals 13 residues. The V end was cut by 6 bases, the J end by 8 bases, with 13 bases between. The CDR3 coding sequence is TGTGCCAGCAGGGGCGGATACCTCGAAAAACTGTTTTTT. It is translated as CASRGGYLEKLFF.

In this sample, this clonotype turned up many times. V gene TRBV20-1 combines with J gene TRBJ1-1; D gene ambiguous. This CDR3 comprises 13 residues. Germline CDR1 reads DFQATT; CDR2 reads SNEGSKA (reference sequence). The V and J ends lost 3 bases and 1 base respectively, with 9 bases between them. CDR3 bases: TGCAGTGCTAGTTGGCAGGCGAACACTGAAGCTTTCTTT. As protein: CSASWQANTEAFF.

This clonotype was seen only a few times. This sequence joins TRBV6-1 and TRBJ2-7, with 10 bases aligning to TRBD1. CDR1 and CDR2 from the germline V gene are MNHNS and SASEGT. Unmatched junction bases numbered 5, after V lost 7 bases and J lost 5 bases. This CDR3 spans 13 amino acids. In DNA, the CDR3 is TGTGCCAGCACCGGGACAGGGGTTGACGAGCAGTACTTC. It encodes CASTGTGVDEQYF.

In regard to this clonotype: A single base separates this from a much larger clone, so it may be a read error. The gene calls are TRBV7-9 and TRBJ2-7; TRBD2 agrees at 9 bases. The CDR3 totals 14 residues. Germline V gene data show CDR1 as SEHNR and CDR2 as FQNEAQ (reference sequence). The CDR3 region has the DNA TGTGTCAGCAGCTTAGGACTAGCGTTCTACGAGCAGTACTTC. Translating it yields CVSSLGLAFYEQYF. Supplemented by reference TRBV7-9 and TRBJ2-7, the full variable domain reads DTGVSQNPRHKITKRGQNVTFRCDPISEHNRLYWYRQTLGQGPEFLTYFQNEAQLEKSRLLSDRFSAERPKGSFSTLEIQRTEQGDSAMYLCVSSLGLAFYEQYFGPGTRLTVT.

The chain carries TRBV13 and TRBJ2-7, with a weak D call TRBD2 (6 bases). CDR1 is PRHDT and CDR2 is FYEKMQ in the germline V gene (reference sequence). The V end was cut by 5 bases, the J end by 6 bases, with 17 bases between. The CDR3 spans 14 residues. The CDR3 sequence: CASSARMGGSEQYF. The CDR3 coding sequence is TGTGCCAGCAGCGCCAGGATGGGGGGATCCGAGCAGTACTTC.

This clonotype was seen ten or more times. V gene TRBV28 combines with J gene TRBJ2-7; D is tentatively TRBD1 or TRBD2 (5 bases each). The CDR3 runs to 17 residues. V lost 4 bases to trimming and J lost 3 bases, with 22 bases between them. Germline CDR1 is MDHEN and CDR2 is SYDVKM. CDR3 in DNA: TGTGCCAGCAGTTCGGGACCCAGGACCGTTCCTTACTACGAGCAGTACTTC. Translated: CASSSGPRTVPYYEQYF.

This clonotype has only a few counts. Written as DNA, the CDR3 is TGTGCCAGCAGTGACGGTTATAGCAATCAGCCCCAGCATTTT. Its protein product is CASSDGYSNQPQHF. This chain connects TRBV12-3 or TRBV12-4 to TRBJ1-5; D is unclear. Trimming shortened V by 5 bases and J by 0 bases, and 8 bases separated the two germline ends. This CDR3 spans 14 amino acids.

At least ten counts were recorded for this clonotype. This CDR3 reads CASSYLLGREKLFF. The CDR3 DNA sequence: TGTGCCAGCAGTTACCTCCTGGGTCGCGAAAAACTGTTTTTT. The rearrangement uses TRBV6-2 or TRBV6-3 and TRBJ1-4; the D is unclear. The CDR3 is 14 residues long. The V gene's germline CDR1 is MNHEY and CDR2 SVGEGT. V was cut by 2 bases and J by 8 bases, with 12 bases left in between.

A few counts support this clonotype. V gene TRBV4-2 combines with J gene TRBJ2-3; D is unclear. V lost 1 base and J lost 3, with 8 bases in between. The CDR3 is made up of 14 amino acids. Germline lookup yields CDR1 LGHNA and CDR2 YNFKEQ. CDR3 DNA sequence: TGTGCCAGCAGCCAAGTCTCTGATACAGATACGCAGTATTTT. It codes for CASSQVSDTDTQYF.

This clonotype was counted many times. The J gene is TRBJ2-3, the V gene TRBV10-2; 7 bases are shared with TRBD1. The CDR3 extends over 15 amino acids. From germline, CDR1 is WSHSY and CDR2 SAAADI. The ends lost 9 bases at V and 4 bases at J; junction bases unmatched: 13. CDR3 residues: CASHDRDPAADTQYF. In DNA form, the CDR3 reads TGCGCCAGTCACGACAGGGATCCGGCCGCAGATACGCAGTATTTT.

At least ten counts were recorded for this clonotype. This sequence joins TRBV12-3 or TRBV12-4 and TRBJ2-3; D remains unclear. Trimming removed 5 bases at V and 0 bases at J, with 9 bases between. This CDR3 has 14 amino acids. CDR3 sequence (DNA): TGTGCCAGCAGTCGAAACCCTAGCACAGATACGCAGTATTTT. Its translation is CASSRNPSTDTQYF.

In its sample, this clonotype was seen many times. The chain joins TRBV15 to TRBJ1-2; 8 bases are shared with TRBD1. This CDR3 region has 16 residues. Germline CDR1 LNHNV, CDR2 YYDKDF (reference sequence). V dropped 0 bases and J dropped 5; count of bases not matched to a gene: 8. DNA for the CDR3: TGTGCCACCAGCAGAGACCTTCCCGGGACAGGATATGGCTACACCTTC. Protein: CATSRDLPGTGYGYTF.

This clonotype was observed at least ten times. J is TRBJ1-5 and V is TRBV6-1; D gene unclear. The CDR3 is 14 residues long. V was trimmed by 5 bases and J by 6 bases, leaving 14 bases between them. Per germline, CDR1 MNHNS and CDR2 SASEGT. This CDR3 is CASSSHQEGQPQHF. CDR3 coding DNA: TGTGCCAGCAGTTCCCATCAGGAGGGTCAGCCCCAGCATTTT.

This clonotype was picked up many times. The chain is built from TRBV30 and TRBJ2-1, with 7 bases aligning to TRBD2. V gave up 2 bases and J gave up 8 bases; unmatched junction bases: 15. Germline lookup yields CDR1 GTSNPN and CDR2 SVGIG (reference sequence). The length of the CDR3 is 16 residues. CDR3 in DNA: TGTGCCTGGAGTCCCGCCTGGTTGCGGGAGTTCGATGAGCAGTTCTTC. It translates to CAWSPAWLREFDEQFF.

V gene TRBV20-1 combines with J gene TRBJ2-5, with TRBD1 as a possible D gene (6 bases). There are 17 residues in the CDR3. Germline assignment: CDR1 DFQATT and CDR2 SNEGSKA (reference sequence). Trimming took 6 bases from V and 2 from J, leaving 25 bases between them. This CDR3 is CSALPNSRQDKQETQYF. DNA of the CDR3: TGCAGTGCGTTACCCAACTCTCGACAGGATAAACAAGAGACCCAGTACTTC.

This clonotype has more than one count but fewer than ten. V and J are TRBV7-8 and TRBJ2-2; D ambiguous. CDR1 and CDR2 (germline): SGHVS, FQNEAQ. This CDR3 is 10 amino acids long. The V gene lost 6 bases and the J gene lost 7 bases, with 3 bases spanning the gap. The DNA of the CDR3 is TGTGCCAGCAGGAACGGGGAGCTGTTTTTT. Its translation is CASRNGELFF.

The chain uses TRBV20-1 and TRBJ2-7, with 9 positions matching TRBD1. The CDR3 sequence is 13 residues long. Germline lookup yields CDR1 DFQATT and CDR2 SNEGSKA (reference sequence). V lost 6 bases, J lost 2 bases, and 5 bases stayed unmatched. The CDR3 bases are TGCAGTGCCCCGGACAGGGGTACCTACGAGCAGTACTTC. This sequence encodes CSAPDRGTYEQYF.

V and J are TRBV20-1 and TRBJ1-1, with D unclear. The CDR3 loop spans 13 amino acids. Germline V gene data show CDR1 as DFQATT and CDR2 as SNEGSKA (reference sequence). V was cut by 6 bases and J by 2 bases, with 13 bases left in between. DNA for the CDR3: TGCAGTGCCACTTATGGAATCAACACTGAAGCTTTCTTT. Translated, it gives CSATYGINTEAFF.

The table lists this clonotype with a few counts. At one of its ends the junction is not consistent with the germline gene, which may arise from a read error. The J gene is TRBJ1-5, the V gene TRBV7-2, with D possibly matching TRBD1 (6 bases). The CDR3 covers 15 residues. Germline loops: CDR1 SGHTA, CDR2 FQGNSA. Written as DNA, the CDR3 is TGTGCCAGCAGCGAACAAGGGGGAGGCAATCAGCCCCGGCATTTT. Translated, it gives CASSEQGGGNQPRHF.